What follows are 16 T cell receptor beta chains derived from one specimen sequenced in a study of cytomegalovirus exposure and HLA in healthy donors. Use of 60 Vbeta and 13 Jbeta primers characterized the PCR. Assay used: immunoSEQ multiplex PCR; TCRdb lists only in-frame clones, some missing. This table holds roughly 160,000 clones, approximately 81% found once. The sequencing sample was made of PBMCs. These receptors came from a boy aged 2 to 10 in good health and CMV-seronegative.

The J gene is TRBJ2-5, the V gene TRBV4-1, with no clear D. Trimming pared 2 bases from V and 5 bases from J, leaving 18 bases between. Germline values: CDR1 MGHRA, CDR2 YSYEKL. The length of the CDR3 is 16 residues. The CDR3 DNA reads as TGCGCCAGCAGCCAAAGAGGTCTGATCGCTAGGGAGACCCAGTACTTC. Protein sequence: CASSQRGLIARETQYF.

This clone appeared once. V usage is TRBV27 and J usage is TRBJ1-5, with 8 bases lining up with TRBD1. Germline V gene lookup returns CDR1 MNHEY and CDR2 SMNVEV (reference sequence). V lost 5 bases, J lost 9 bases, and 9 bases stayed unmatched. The CDR3 extends over 14 amino acids. Here the CDR3 DNA reads TGTGCCAGCAGTCCCTCGACAGGGGCTAGGCCCCAGCATTTT. Its translation is CASSPSTGARPQHF.

The rearrangement joins TRBV5-6 to TRBJ2-1; tentative D call: TRBD1 (5 bases). This CDR3 is built from 17 residues. Trimming removed 1 base at V and 6 bases at J, with 20 bases between. Germline CDR1 SGHDT, CDR2 YYEEEE. For the CDR3, the DNA is TGTGCCAGCAGCTTGAGGCCAGGGAATTTATTGGGCAATGAGCAGTTCTTC. Encoded protein: CASSLRPGNLLGNEQFF.

This clone was counted once. The rearrangement links TRBV7-2 to TRBJ1-5; no definite D call. V lost 7 bases to trimming and J lost 2 bases, with 21 bases between them. Germline CDR1 SGHTA, CDR2 FQGNSA. The CDR3 has 17 residues. The CDR3 DNA is TGTGCCAGCACCCCCCCGGGAGGAAATGGAGGCAATCAGCCCCAGCATTTT. This encodes CASTPPGGNGGNQPQHF.

This clone showed up just a few times. This chain links TRBV27 with TRBJ2-1; no reliable D call. V lost 5 bases, J lost 7 bases, and 9 bases lay in between. CDR1 and CDR2 (germline): MNHEY, SMNVEV (reference sequence). The CDR3 has 12 residues. CDR3 in amino acids: CASSIIGNEQFF. The CDR3 bases are TGTGCCAGCAGTATAATCGGGAATGAGCAGTTCTTC.

The rearrangement links TRBV30 to TRBJ2-7; D might be TRBD2 (5 bases). CDR1 and CDR2 (germline): GTSNPN, SVGIG (reference sequence). Trimming took off 1 base at V and 0 bases at J, with 7 bases between the two ends. CDR3 length: 13 residues. Here the CDR3 reads CAWSGTRSYEQYF. CDR3 DNA sequence: TGTGCCTGGAGTGGGACTCGCTCCTACGAGCAGTACTTC.

This clone was observed once. This chain connects TRBV6-1 to TRBJ2-1; D might be TRBD2 (6 bases). Per germline, CDR1 MNHNS and CDR2 SASEGT. The CDR3 length is 13 residues. V was trimmed by 6 bases and J by 7 bases, leaving 13 bases between them. The CDR3 DNA sequence: TGTGCCAGCAGGACTAGGGCGGCAAATGAGCAGTTCTTC. Translation: CASRTRAANEQFF.

V gene TRBV4-2 combines with J gene TRBJ2-3; 7 bases fit TRBD1. Unmatched junction bases numbered 5, after V lost 6 bases and J lost 2 bases. Germline values: CDR1 LGHNA, CDR2 YNFKEQ. This CDR3 region has 14 residues. The CDR3 sequence is CASSDEGATDTQYF. The CDR3 nucleotides read TGTGCCAGCAGTGACGAGGGGGCCACAGATACGCAGTATTTT.

V and J are TRBV29-1 and TRBJ2-5, with D maybe TRBD2 (5 bases). Trimming shortened V by 4 bases and J by 5 bases, and 5 bases separated the two germline ends. CDR1 SQVTM and CDR2 ANQGSEA come from the germline V gene. The CDR3 is made up of 10 amino acids. The CDR3 protein is CSVGEETQYF. The CDR3 region has the DNA TGCAGCGTTGGGGAGGAGACCCAGTACTTC.

The chain uses TRBV29-1 and TRBJ2-1; 10 bases map to TRBD2. With 5 bases clipped from V and 5 bases from J, the junction kept 3 bases outside the gene matches. The CDR3 has 13 amino acids. Germline CDR1 and CDR2: SQVTM and ANQGSEA. CDR3 DNA: TGCAGCGTTCGAACTAGCGGGAACAATGAGCAGTTCTTC. It specifies CSVRTSGNNEQFF.

This chain uses TRBV6-5 with TRBJ2-7, with TRBD1 matching over 8 bases. The trim removed 2 bases at V and 1 base at J, leaving 7 bases unmatched. CDR3 length: 16 amino acids. CDR1 and CDR2 (germline): MNHEY, SVGAGI. The CDR3 is CASSYDRDRHSYEQYF. CDR3 nucleotide sequence: TGTGCCAGCAGTTACGACCGGGACAGGCATTCCTACGAGCAGTACTTC.

The chain recombines TRBV5-8 with TRBJ2-1; 8 bases match TRBD2. J was trimmed by 0 bases and V by 0 bases; bases with no gene match: 11. The CDR3 sequence is 19 residues long. Germline assignment: CDR1 SGHTS and CDR2 YDEGEE. The CDR3 bases are TGTGCCAGCAGCTTGGGCGGGAGGACCTATGGGAGCTCCTACAATGAGCAGTTCTTC. It encodes CASSLGGRTYGSSYNEQFF.

The V call is TRBV27, the J call TRBJ2-2, with D possibly matching TRBD1 (6 bases). CDR1 is MNHEY and CDR2 is SMNVEV in the germline V gene (reference sequence). This CDR3 comprises 15 residues. V lost 6 bases and J 5 bases, leaving 16 bases between the germline ends. The CDR3 DNA is TGTGCCAGCAGGGGACAAGTCTCCCTTACCGGGGAGCTGTTTTTT. Protein product: CASRGQVSLTGELFF.

V and J are TRBV2 and TRBJ2-7, with D possibly matching TRBD1 (5 bases). Germline values: CDR1 SNHLY, CDR2 FYNNEI. Trimming left V 7 bases short and J 3 bases short, with 25 bases between. The CDR3 is 17 amino acids. The CDR3 loop reads CASTKRKGIIRDYEQYF. In DNA, the CDR3 is TGTGCCAGCACCAAGAGAAAGGGGATTATAAGGGACTACGAGCAGTACTTC.

This clone was counted a few times. V and J are TRBV16 and TRBJ1-1; 7 bases are a match to TRBD1. After removal of 4 bases from V and 4 bases from J, the junction contained 6 bases not matched to a gene. Germline loops: CDR1 KGHSY, CDR2 FQNENV. This CDR3 contains 14 residues. As DNA, the CDR3 is TGTGCCAGCAGCCCCCTCCAGGGGGGCACTGAAGCTTTCTTT. This gives the protein CASSPLQGGTEAFF.

The rearrangement uses TRBV5-6 and TRBJ2-5; no reliable D call. Germline CDR1 reads SGHDT; CDR2 reads YYEEEE. Trimming took off 1 base at V and 5 bases at J, with 3 bases between the two ends. The CDR3 covers 11 residues. The CDR3 sequence is CASSLRETQYF. CDR3 coding DNA: TGTGCCAGCAGCTTGCGGGAGACCCAGTACTTC.